The rows below give T cell receptor beta chains drawn from one sample of a study of radiotherapy plus CTLA-4 blockade in lung cancer. Sequenced by immunoSEQ multiplex PCR; TCRdb stores in-frame clones only, minus some. The profile covers over 100,000 clones, with more than 65% appearing a single time and roughly 3.1% taken by the ten largest. The sample here was peripheral blood, taken from a patient treated with radiotherapy plus ipilimumab. These receptors came from a human donor with non-small cell lung cancer that progressed on radiotherapy plus ipilimumab. Some clones in this sample may be carry-over from other donors' samples. Both conserved end residues are part of each CDR3. The D gene is left open where the match is weak. Clone sizes are given selectively: once, few, many, or a class where the clone is expanded.

TRBD2	TRBJ2-3	TRBV9	-	CASNLAGGTDTQYF	TGTGCCAGCAACCTAGCGGGGGGCACAGATACGCAGTATTTT
-	TRBJ2-6	TRBV5-6	-	CASSRGTASSGANVLTF	TGTGCCAGCAGCCGGGGGACCGCAAGCTCTGGGGCCAACGTCCTGACTTTC
-	TRBJ1-2	TRBV7-9	-	CASSLSGNNYGYTF	TGTGCCAGCAGCTTATCAGGGAATAACTATGGCTACACCTTC
-	TRBJ2-3	TRBV18	-	CASSPRTRTDTQYF	TGTGCCAGCTCACCTAGGACTCGCACAGATACGCAGTATTTT
-	TRBJ2-7	TRBV5-4	-	CASSSRAGGAYEQYF	TGTGCCAGCAGCTCCCGGGCCGGAGGTGCCTACGAGCAGTACTTC
-	TRBJ1-5	TRBV15	-	CATSRVRDLNQPQHF	TGTGCCACCAGCAGAGTCAGAGACTTGAATCAGCCCCAGCATTTT
TRBD1	TRBJ1-5	TRBV5-1	-	CASSPGTDSNQPQHF	TGCGCCAGCAGCCCCGGGACAGATAGCAATCAGCCCCAGCATTTT
-	TRBJ1-4	TRBV6-5	-	CASSYGGGSNEKLFF	TGTGCCAGCAGTTACGGGGGAGGGTCTAATGAAAAACTGTTTTTT
TRBD1	TRBJ1-1	TRBV29-1	-	CSANQGALTEAFF	TGCAGCGCCAACCAGGGGGCGCTTACTGAAGCTTTCTTT
TRBD2	TRBJ2-3	TRBV9	-	CASSVASGGPTDTQYF	TGTGCCAGCAGCGTAGCTAGCGGGGGACCCACAGATACGCAGTATTTT
-	TRBJ2-1	TRBV5-1	once	CASSLMYNEQFF	TGCGCCAGCAGCTTAATGTACAATGAGCAGTTCTTC
-	TRBJ1-6	TRBV5-1	-	CASSRMPGGIANSPLHF	TGCGCCAGCAGCCGCATGCCCGGGGGAATCGCTAATTCACCCCTCCACTTT
-	TRBJ1-6	TRBV6-1	-	CAQAGQQRKSPLHF	TGTGCCCAAGCGGGTCAACAGCGTAAATCACCCCTCCACTTT
-	TRBJ2-7	TRBV19	once	CASSIYNSMGEQYF	TGTGCCAGTAGTATATATAACAGTATGGGTGAGCAGTACTTC
TRBD1	TRBJ1-2	TRBV5-6	-	CASGTGAGYGYTF	TGTGCCAGCGGCACAGGGGCGGGCTATGGCTACACCTTC
TRBD2	TRBJ2-1	TRBV28	-	CASSPSGGWLLGFF	TGTGCCAGCAGTCCTAGCGGGGGATGGTTGCTCGGGTTCTTC
-	TRBJ2-7	TRBV6-5	few	CASSRGRRYEQYF	TGTGCCAGCAGCCGAGGTAGGAGGTACGAGCAGTACTTC
TRBD1	TRBJ1-1	TRBV30	once	CAWDRVVGTEAFF	TGTGCCTGGGACAGGGTCGTGGGCACTGAAGCTTTCTTT
TRBD1	TRBJ1-2	TRBV5-6	-	CASSLPGQGTYGYTF	TGTGCCAGCAGTTTACCGGGACAGGGAACGTATGGCTACACCTTC
TRBD2	TRBJ2-7	TRBV11-2	-	CASSLEPGLAGDYEQYF	TGTGCCAGCAGCTTAGAACCGGGACTAGCGGGGGACTACGAGCAGTACTTC
TRBD2	TRBJ2-5	TRBV29-1	-	CSVLLAGGQETQYF	TGCAGCGTTCTCCTAGCGGGGGGGCAAGAGACCCAGTACTTC
TRBD2	TRBJ2-5	TRBV9	-	CASSVGLAGGLKETQYF	TGTGCCAGCAGCGTAGGGCTAGCGGGGGGATTGAAAGAGACCCAGTACTTC
-	TRBJ2-1	TRBV9	-	CASSVGGGQTYNEQFF	TGTGCCAGCAGCGTAGGGGGCGGGCAGACCTACAATGAGCAGTTCTTC
-	TRBJ1-5	TRBV30	-	CAWSVLGNQPQHF	TGTGCCTGGAGTGTTCTGGGGAATCAGCCCCAGCATTTT
-	TRBJ1-2	TRBV7-3	-	CASSPDPQAGYTF	TGTGCCAGCAGCCCGGACCCTCAGGCGGGCTACACCTTC
-	TRBJ2-3	TRBV2	-	CASSESLADTDTQYF	TGTGCCAGCAGTGAATCTCTGGCGGATACAGATACGCAGTATTTT
-	TRBJ1-2	TRBV6-6	-	CASSYRRVLDGYGYTF	TGTGCCAGCAGTTATCGCAGGGTCCTCGACGGCTATGGCTACACCTTC
TRBD1	TRBJ2-7	TRBV6-6	-	CASSYQGQGFYEQYF	TGTGCCAGCAGTTACCAGGGACAGGGGTTCTACGAGCAGTACTTC
-	TRBJ2-7	TRBV19	-	CASSIDGMRVYEQYF	TGTGCCAGTAGTATAGATGGGATGCGGGTCTACGAGCAGTACTTC
-	TRBJ1-2	TRBV5-1	-	CASSGGILAGYTF	TGCGCCAGCAGCGGGGGAATTCTGGCTGGCTACACCTTC
-	TRBJ1-1	TRBV28	-	CASSFWGRDEAFF	TGTGCCAGCAGTTTCTGGGGGCGGGATGAAGCTTTCTTT
TRBD1	TRBJ1-1	TRBV6-5	-	CASTKQGGVGTEAFF	TGTGCCAGCACCAAGCAGGGGGGAGTGGGCACTGAAGCTTTCTTT
-	TRBJ2-7	TRBV7-2	-	CASSLEHSYEQYF	TGTGCCAGCAGCCTAGAGCACTCCTACGAGCAGTACTTC
-	TRBJ2-5	TRBV5-1	-	CASSLAPLETQYF	TGCGCCAGCAGCTTGGCCCCGCTAGAGACCCAGTACTTC
TRBD1	TRBJ2-1	TRBV18	-	CASSPQQFGTGQYNEQFF	TGTGCCAGCTCACCACAACAGTTCGGGACAGGACAATACAATGAGCAGTTCTTC
-	TRBJ2-1	TRBV14	-	CASSQESGRGPYNEQFF	TGTGCCAGCAGCCAAGAATCGGGGCGGGGTCCTTACAATGAGCAGTTCTTC
-	TRBJ2-2	TRBV5-6	-	CASSSYSTGTTGELFF	TGTGCCAGCAGCTCTTACTCCACAGGGACTACCGGGGAGCTGTTTTTT
TRBD2	TRBJ2-5	TRBV27	-	CASSSGLAGGETQYF	TGTGCCAGCAGTTCGGGACTAGCGGGGGGAGAGACCCAGTACTTC
-	TRBJ2-4	TRBV11-2	-	CASSSRTLKNIQYF	TGTGCCAGCAGCTCCCGTACCCTCAAAAACATTCAGTACTTC
TRBD2	TRBJ2-7	TRBV9	-	CASSQTAGGRYEQYF	TGTGCCAGCAGTCAAACAGCGGGGGGACGCTACGAGCAGTACTTC